This T cell receptor (beta chain) is drawn from a study of breast tumors, draining lymph nodes, adjacent tissues (dated by TCRdb to the mid-2010s). At the level of the whole study: Breast cancer patients provided tumor, adjacent nontumor tissue and axillary lymph nodes, and the study compared the TCR beta repertoires across these three sources. In human breast cancer, the study set out to assess how tumor, surrounding tissue and draining lymph node repertoires relate to one another and whether T cells might be exchanged between them.

Points the paper makes about the study in general: The data were considered consistent with the idea that most tumor T cells come from the lymph node and then expand in tumor tissue. Rather than being directly demonstrated, the conclusion that tumor T cells originate in lymph nodes was presented as consistent with a hypothesis. Tumor T-cell repertoires showed less diversity than lymph node repertoires and more diversity than nontumor tissue repertoires, and tumor T-cell repertoires showed preferential V and J gene usage. In luminal-like breast cancer, tumor and nontumor tissue repertoires resembled each other significantly more than in basal-like breast cancer.

A remark on this clonotype: There is no known antigen for this receptor. Here the CDR3 omits its conserved ending phenylalanine or tryptophan, so a read error is the likely source.

Sequenced using an Illumina HiSeq 2000. Multiplex PCR amplification was used to build the TCR beta chain libraries. High-throughput sequencing was used to analyze the amplified TCR beta chain products. TCRdb reprocessed the public reads (quality trimming at Q25 with fastp, clone calling with MiXCR) and kept in-frame beta chains. For every CDR3 protein sequence, its rows merge into one entry that carries the most common genes and DNA. The sample table records under 250,000 distinct CDR3 sequences; approximately 29% of these occur just once. The top ten hold about 1.4% of the sample. The axillary draining lymph nodes of breast cancer patients were the source of the lymph node samples. The sequenced material came from axillary lymph node tissue. The receptor comes from a female donor with breast cancer. Some clones in this sample may be carry-over from other donors' samples.

CDR3 reads: CASSFTTGKETQYL. The bases are TGTGCCAGCAGCTTTACGACAGGGAAAGAGACCCAGTACCTC. In this chain, TRBV7-9 is recombined with TRBJ2-5; 7 of the junction bases match TRBD1. V trim: 3 bases; J trim: 3 bases; unmatched bases: 4. A total of 14 residues make up the CDR3, ends included. The only DNA kept is the CDR3, 42 bases in frame from the first base. From the germline V gene (reference sequence), CDR1 is SEHNR and CDR2 is FQNEAQ.